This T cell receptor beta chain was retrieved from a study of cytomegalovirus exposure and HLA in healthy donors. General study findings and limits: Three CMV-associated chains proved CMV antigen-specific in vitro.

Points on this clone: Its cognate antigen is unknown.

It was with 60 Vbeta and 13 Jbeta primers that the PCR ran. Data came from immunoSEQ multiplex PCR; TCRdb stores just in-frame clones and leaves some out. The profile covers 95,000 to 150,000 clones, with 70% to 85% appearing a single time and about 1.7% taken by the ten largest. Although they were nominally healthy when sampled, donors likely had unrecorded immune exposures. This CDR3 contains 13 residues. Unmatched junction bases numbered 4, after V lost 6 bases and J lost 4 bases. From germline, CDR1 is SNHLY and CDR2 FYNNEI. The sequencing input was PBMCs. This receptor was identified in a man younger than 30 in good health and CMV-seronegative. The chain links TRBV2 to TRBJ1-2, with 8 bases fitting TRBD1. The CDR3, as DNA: TGTGCCAGCAGCGAGACAGGGGCCTATGGCTACACCTTC. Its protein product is CASSETGAYGYTF.